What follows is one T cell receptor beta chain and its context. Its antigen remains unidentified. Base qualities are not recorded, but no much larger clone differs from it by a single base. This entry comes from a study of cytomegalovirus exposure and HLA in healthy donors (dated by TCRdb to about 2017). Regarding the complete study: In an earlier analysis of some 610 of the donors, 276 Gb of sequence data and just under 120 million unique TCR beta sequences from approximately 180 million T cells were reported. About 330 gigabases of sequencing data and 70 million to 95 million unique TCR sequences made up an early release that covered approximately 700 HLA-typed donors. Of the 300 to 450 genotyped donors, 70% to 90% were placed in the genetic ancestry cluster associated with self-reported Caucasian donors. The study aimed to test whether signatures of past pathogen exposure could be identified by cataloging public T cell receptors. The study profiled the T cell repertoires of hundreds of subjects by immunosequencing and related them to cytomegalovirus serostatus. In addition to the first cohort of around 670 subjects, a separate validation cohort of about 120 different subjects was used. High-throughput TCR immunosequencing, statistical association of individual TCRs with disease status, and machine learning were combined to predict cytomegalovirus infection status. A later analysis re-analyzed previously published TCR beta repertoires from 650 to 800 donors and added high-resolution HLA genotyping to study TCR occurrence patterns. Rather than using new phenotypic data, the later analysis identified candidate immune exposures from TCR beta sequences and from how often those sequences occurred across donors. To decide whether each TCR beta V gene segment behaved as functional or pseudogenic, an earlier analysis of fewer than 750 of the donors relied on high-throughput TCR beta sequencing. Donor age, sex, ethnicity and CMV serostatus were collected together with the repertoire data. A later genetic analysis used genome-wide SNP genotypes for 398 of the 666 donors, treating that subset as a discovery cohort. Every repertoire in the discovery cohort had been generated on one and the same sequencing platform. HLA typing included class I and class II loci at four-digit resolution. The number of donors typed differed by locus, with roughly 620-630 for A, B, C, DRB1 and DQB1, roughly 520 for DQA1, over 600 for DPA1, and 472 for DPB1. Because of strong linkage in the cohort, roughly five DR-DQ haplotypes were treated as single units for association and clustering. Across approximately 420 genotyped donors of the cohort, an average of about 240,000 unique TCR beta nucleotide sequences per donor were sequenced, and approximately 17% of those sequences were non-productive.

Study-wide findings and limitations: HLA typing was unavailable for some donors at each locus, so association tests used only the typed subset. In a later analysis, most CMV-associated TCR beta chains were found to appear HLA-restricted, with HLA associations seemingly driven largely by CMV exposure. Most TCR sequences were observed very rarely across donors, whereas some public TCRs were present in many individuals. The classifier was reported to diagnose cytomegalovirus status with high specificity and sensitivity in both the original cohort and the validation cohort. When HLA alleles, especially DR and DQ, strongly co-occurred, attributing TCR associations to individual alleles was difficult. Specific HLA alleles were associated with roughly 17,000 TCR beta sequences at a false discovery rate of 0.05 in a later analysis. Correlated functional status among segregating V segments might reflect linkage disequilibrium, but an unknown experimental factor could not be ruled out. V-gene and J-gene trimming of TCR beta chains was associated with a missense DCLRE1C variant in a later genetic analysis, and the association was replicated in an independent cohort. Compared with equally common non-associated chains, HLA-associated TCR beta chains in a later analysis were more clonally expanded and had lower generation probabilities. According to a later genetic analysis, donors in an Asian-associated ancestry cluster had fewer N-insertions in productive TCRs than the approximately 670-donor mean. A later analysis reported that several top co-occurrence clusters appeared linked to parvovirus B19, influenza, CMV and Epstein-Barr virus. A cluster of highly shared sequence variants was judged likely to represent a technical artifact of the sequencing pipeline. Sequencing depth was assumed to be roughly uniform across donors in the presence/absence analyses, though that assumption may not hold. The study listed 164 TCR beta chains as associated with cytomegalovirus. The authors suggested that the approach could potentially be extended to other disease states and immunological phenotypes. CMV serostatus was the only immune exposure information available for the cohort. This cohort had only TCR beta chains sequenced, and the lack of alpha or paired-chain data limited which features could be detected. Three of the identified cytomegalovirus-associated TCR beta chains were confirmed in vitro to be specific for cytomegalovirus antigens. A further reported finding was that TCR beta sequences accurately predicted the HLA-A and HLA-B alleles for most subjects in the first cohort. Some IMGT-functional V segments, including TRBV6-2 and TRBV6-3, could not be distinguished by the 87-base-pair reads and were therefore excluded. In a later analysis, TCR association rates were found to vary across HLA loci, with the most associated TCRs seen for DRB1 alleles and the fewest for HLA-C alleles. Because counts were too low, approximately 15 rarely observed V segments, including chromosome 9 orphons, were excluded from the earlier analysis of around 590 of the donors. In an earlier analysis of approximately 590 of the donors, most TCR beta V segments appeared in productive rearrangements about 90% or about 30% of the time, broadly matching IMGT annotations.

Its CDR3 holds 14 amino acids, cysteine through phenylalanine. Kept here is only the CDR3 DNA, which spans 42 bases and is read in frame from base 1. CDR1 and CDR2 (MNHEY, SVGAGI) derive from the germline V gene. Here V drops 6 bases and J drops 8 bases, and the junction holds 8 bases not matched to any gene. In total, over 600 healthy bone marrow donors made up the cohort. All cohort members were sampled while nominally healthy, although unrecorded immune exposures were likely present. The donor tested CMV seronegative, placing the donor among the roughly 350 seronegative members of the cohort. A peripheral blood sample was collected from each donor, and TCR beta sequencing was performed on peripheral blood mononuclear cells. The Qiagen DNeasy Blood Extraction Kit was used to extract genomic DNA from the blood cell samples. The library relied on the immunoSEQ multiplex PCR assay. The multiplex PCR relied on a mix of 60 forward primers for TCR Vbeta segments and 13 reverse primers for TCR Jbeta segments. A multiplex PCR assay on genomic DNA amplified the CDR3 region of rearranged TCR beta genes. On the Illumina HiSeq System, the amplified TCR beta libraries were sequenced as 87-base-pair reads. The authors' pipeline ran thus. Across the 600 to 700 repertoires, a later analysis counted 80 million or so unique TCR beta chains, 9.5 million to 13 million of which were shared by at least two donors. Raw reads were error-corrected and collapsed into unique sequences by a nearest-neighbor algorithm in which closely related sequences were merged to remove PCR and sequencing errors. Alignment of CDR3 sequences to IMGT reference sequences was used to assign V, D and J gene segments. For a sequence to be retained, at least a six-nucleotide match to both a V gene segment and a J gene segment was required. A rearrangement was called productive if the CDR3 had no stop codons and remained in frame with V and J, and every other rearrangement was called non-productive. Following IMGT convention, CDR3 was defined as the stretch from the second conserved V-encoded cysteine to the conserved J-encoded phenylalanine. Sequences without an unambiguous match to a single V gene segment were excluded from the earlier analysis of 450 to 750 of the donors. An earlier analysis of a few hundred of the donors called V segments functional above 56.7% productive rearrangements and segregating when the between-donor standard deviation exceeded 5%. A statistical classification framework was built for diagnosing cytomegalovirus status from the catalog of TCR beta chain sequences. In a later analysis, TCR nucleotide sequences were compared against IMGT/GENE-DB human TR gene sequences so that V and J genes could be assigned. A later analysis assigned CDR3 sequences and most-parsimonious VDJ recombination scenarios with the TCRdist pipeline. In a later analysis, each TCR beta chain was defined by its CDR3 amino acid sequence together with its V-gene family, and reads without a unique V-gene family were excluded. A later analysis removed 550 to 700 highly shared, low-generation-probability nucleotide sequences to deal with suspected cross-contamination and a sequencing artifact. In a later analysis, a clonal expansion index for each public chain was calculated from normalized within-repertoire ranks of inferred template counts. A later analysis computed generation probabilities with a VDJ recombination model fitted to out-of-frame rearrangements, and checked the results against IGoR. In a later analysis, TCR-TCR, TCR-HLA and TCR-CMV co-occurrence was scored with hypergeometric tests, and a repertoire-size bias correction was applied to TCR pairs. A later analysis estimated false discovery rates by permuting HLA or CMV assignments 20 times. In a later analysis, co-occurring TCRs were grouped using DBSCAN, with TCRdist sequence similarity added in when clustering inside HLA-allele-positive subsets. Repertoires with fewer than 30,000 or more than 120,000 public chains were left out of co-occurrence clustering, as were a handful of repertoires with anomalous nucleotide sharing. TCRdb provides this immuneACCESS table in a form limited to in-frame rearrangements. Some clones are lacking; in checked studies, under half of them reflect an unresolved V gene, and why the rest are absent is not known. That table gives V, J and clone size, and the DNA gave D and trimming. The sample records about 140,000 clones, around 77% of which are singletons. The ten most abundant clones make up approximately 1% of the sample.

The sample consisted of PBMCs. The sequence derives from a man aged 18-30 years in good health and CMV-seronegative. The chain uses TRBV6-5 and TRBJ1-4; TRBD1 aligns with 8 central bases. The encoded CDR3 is CASRDGQGREKLFF. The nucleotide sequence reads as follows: TGTGCCAGCAGAGATGGACAGGGCCGGGAAAAACTGTTTTTT.